The next 19 T cell receptor beta chains were all read from a single sample in a study of T cell responses to AZD1222 COVID-19 vaccine. Assay used: immunoSEQ multiplex PCR; TCRdb lists only in-frame clones, some missing. The sample lists about 110,000 clones, about 85% occurring once. Sequencing used peripheral blood, obtained on day 0 of AZD1222 vaccination. The receptors stem from an adult in good health.

The chain uses TRBV3-1 (or the pseudogene TRBV3-2) and TRBJ2-5, with 10 bases identical to TRBD2. This CDR3 spans 14 amino acids. CDR1 and CDR2 from the germline V gene are LGHDT and YNNKEL (reference sequence). J was trimmed by 3 bases and V by 2 bases; bases with no gene match: 0. The CDR3 DNA sequence: TGTGCCAGCAGCCAACTAGCGGGAGAAGAGACCCAGTACTTC. Amino acids: CASSQLAGEETQYF.

This clone was observed a single time. V gene TRBV6-5 combines with J gene TRBJ1-1, with D possibly matching TRBD1 (6 bases). CDR1 is MNHEY, CDR2 SVGAGI, per germline. The CDR3 length is 14 residues. V was trimmed by 4 bases and J by 1 base, leaving 10 bases between them. CDR3 bases: TGTGCCAGCAGTTCCCCGGGACAGAACACTGAAGCTTTCTTT. Translated, it gives CASSSPGQNTEAFF.

The chain links TRBV7-8 to TRBJ1-5; D is perhaps TRBD1 (5 bases). CDR1 SGHVS and CDR2 FQNEAQ come from the germline V gene. The CDR3 has 15 amino acids. Between the trimmed V and J ends, which lost 0 bases and 5 bases, there was a span of 11 bases. CDR3 loop: CASSLARTGHQPQHF. The CDR3 DNA reads as TGTGCCAGCAGCTTAGCGCGAACAGGTCATCAGCCCCAGCATTTT.

The J gene is TRBJ1-1, the V gene TRBV5-1; 9 bases match TRBD1. Germline lookup yields CDR1 SGHRS and CDR2 YFSETQ. V lost 4 bases and J lost 5; bases outside the gene matches: 3. CDR3 length: 13 residues. CDR3 sequence: CASSTDRGTEAFF. As DNA, the CDR3 is TGCGCCAGCAGCACTGACAGGGGGACTGAAGCTTTCTTT.

The V and J genes are TRBV10-3 and TRBJ1-2; D is undetermined. The CDR3 has 15 amino acids. V dropped 3 bases and J dropped 4 bases, with 15 bases sitting between them. In germline, CDR1 is ENHRY, CDR2 SYGVKD. The CDR3 nucleotides read TGTGCCATCAGTGATCCCCTTGGGGAGAGCTATGGCTACACCTTC. It yields the protein CAISDPLGESYGYTF.

This chain connects TRBV3-1 (or the pseudogene TRBV3-2) to TRBJ2-4; D possibly corresponds to TRBD2 (5 bases). The J call may be in error: the DNA end matches TRBJ2-7 better. Germline V gives CDR1 LGHDT, CDR2 YNNKEL (reference sequence). The CDR3 runs 12 residues. CDR3 protein: CASSRDTSEQYF. Here the CDR3 DNA reads TGTGCCAGCAGCCGAGACACTAGCGAGCAGTACTTC.

The chain uses TRBV19 and TRBJ1-6; perhaps TRBD1 as D (6 bases). CDR1 is LNHDA and CDR2 is SQIVND in the germline V gene (reference sequence). CDR3 length: 16 residues. The ends were cut back, 9 bases at V and 8 bases at J, with 23 bases in the middle. CDR3 sequence: CASRTEGGRGDSPLHF. In DNA form, the CDR3 reads TGTGCCAGCCGGACGGAGGGGGGTCGCGGGGATTCACCCCTCCACTTT.

CDR3 nucleotide sequence: TGTGCCAGCAGCTTAGTTGGCAGGACAGATACGCAGTATTTT. It is translated as CASSLVGRTDTQYF. The gene calls are TRBV7-2 and TRBJ2-3, with unresolved D. This CDR3 is built from 14 residues. Germline lookup yields CDR1 SGHTA and CDR2 FQGNSA. Between the trimmed V and J ends, which lost 1 base and 3 bases, there was a span of 8 bases.

V and J are TRBV7-8 and TRBJ2-6, with a tentative D call TRBD1 (5 bases). The ends were cut back, 3 bases at V and 1 base at J, with 7 bases in the middle. Germline lookup yields CDR1 SGHVS and CDR2 FQNEAQ. The CDR3 sequence is 15 residues long. This CDR3 reads CASSFRVSGANVLTF. In nucleotides, the CDR3 is TGTGCCAGCAGCTTCAGGGTATCTGGGGCCAACGTCCTGACTTTC.

The rearrangement links TRBV18 to TRBJ1-1; 8 bases map to TRBD1. V was pared by 3 bases and J by 1 base, with 4 bases of the junction left unmatched. The CDR3 runs to 15 residues. Germline-derived CDR1 and CDR2 are KGHSH and LQKENI. The CDR3 is CASSPADRENTEAFF. The CDR3 DNA sequence: TGTGCCAGCTCACCCGCGGACAGGGAGAACACTGAAGCTTTCTTT.

CDR3 DNA sequence: TGTGCCAGCAGCAGAGGAGGGGGTCAGCCCCAGCATTTT. Translated: CASSRGGGQPQHF. This chain joins TRBV6-5 and TRBJ1-5; the D gene is possibly TRBD1 (6 bases). The germline CDR1 and CDR2 sequences are MNHEY and SVGAGI. CDR3 size: 13 residues. Trimming shortened V by 6 bases and J by 6 bases, and 12 bases separated the two germline ends.

The genes are TRBV19 and TRBJ1-5, with a tentative D call TRBD1 (5 bases). Germline V lookup: CDR1 LNHDA, CDR2 SQIVND (reference sequence). The CDR3 extends over 14 amino acids. The V end lost 5 bases, the J end lost 6 bases, and 14 bases lay between the germline ends. CDR3 residues: CASSADSWGQPQHF. For the CDR3, the DNA is TGTGCCAGTAGTGCCGACAGTTGGGGTCAGCCCCAGCATTTT.

The genes are TRBV3-1 (or the pseudogene TRBV3-2) and TRBJ2-1; TRBD1 agrees at 11 bases. The CDR3 extends over 20 amino acids. Germline trimming cut 3 bases from V and 1 base from J; bases unmatched to any gene: 14. CDR1 is LGHDT and CDR2 is YNNKEL in the germline V gene (reference sequence). CDR3 protein: CASSHKLFRDRGGSYNEQFF. The CDR3 nucleotides read TGTGCCAGCAGCCATAAACTTTTCCGGGACAGGGGGGGGTCCTACAATGAGCAGTTCTTC.

The chain couples TRBV5-1 to TRBJ2-2, with D perhaps matching TRBD1 (5 bases). The germline V gene has CDR1 SGHRS and CDR2 YFSETQ. The CDR3 totals 14 residues. The V end was cut by 2 bases, the J end by 2 bases, with 7 bases between. CDR3: CASSLTGNTGELFF. CDR3 DNA sequence: TGCGCCAGCAGCTTAACAGGAAACACCGGGGAGCTGTTTTTT.

The CDR3 loop is CASSEVRGSNQPQHF. As DNA, the CDR3 is TGCGCCAGCAGTGAGGTTAGGGGTAGCAATCAGCCCCAGCATTTT. The V gene is TRBV10-2, the J gene TRBJ1-5; D might be TRBD1 (5 bases). The CDR3 spans 15 residues. Germline CDR1 is WSHSY and CDR2 is SAAADI. V dropped 2 bases and J dropped 0 bases, with 8 bases sitting between them.

As DNA, the CDR3 is TGTGCCATCAGTGAGTCGACGGCGAGCACCGGGGAGCTGTTTTTT. Its protein product is CAISESTASTGELFF. The chain couples TRBV10-3 to TRBJ2-2, with D uncertain. Germline V CDR1 and CDR2: ENHRY, SYGVKD. CDR3 length: 15 residues. Trimming left V 0 bases short and J 4 bases short, with 9 bases between.

This clone occurred a few times. The gene calls are TRBV7-8 and TRBJ1-5; no definite D call. The CDR3 spans 13 residues. The V gene lost 5 bases and the J gene lost 6 bases, with 11 bases spanning the gap. The germline V gene encodes CDR1 SGHVS and CDR2 FQNEAQ. The DNA for the CDR3 is TGTGCCAGCAGCCGTAATGGGATTCAGCCCCAGCATTTT. Protein sequence: CASSRNGIQPQHF.

CDR3: CASRILDRGGEQYF. The CDR3 nucleotides are TGTGCCAGCAGGATACTAGACAGGGGGGGCGAGCAGTACTTC. The J gene is TRBJ2-7, the V gene TRBV6-5, with 9 bases identical to TRBD1. Germline V gene data show CDR1 as MNHEY and CDR2 as SVGAGI. Trimming cost V 6 bases and J 6 bases; bases outside gene matches: 9. The CDR3 sequence is 14 residues long.

CDR3 sequence (DNA): TGTGCCAGCAGGCCGGGACAGGGGGCTCCTAGGACCACTGAAGCTTTCTTT. Its translation is CASRPGQGAPRTTEAFF. The V call is TRBV3-1 (or the pseudogene TRBV3-2), the J call TRBJ1-1; 12 nucleotides match TRBD1. The germline V gene has CDR1 LGHDT and CDR2 YNNKEL (reference sequence). The V segment lost 6 bases and the J segment 4 bases; nucleotides outside the gene matches: 12. The CDR3 totals 17 residues.